Given below is one T cell receptor (beta chain) in context. The data were produced by immunoSEQ multiplex PCR, yet TCRdb's version contains in-frame clones alone and is incomplete. The sample gives 20,000 or so clones, 80% of which show up once; approximately 20% is in the top ten. Time point noted: cycle 4 day 1 (C4D1), after 5 to 7 weeks of nivolumab. All the patients suffered relapse after autologous stem cell transplantation, and brentuximab vedotin exposure differed. This entry is derived from a study of PD-1 blockade in classical Hodgkin lymphoma. The sequence was collected from a human donor with classical Hodgkin lymphoma. Sequences were derived from peripheral blood mononuclear cells (PBMCs), sampled before the fourth cycle of nivolumab.

The CDR3 loop reads CASSRGAGAGSPLHF. As DNA, the CDR3 is TGTGCCAGCAGTCGGGGGGCAGGGGCAGGCTCACCCCTCCACTTT. The V and J genes are TRBV6-5 and TRBJ1-6; TRBD1 might be the D (6 bases). CDR1 is MNHEY and CDR2 is SVGAGI in the germline V gene. The CDR3 totals 15 residues. Trimming took off 5 bases at V and 10 bases at J, with 18 bases between the two ends.